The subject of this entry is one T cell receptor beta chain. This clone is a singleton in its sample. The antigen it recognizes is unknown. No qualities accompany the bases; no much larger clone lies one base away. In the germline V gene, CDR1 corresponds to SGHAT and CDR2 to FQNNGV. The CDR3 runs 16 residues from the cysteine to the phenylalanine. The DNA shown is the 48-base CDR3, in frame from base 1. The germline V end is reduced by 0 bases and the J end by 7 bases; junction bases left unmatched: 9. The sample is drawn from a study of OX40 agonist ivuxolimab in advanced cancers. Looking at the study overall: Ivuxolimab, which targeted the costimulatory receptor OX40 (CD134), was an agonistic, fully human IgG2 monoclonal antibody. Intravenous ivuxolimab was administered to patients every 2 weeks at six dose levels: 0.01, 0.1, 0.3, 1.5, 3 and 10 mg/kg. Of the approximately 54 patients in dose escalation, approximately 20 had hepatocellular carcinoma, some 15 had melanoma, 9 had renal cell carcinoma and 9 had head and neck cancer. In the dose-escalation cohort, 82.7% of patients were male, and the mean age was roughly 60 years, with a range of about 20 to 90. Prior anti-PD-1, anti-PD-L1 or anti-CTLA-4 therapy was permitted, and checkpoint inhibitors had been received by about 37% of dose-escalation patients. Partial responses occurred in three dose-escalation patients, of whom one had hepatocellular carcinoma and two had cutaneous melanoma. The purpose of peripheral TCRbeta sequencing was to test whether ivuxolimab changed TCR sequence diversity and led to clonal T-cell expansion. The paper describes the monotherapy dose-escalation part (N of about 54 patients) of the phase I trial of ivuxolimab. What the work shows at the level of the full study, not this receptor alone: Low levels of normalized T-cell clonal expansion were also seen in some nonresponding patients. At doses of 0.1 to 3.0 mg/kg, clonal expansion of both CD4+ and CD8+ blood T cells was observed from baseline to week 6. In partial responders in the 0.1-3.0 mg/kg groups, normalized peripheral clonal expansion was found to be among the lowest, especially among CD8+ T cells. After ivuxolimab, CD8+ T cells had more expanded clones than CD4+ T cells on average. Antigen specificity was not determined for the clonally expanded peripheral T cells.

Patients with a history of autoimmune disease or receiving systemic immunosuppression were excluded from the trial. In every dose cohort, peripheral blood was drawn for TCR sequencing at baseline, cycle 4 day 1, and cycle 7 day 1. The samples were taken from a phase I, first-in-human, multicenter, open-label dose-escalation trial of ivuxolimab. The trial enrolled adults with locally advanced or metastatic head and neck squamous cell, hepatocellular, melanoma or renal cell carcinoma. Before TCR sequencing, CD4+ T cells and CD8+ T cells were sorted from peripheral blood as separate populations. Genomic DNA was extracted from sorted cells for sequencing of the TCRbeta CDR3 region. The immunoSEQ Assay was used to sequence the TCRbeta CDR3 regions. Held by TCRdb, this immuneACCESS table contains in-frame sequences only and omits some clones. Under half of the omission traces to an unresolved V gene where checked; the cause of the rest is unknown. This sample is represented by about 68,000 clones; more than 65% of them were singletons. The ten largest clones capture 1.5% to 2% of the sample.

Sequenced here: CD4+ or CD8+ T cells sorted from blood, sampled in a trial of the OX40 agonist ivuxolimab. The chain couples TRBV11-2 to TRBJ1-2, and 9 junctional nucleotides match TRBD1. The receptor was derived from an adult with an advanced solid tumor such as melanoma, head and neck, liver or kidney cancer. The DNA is TGTGCCAGCAGCTTAGACCCACAGGGGGCCGGGGGTGGCTACACCTTC. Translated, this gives CASSLDPQGAGGGYTF. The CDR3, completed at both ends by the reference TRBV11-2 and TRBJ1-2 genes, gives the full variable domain EAGVAQSPRYKIIEKRQSVAFWCNPISGHATLYWYQQILGQGPKLLIQFQNNGVVDDSQLPKDRFSAERLKGVDSTLKIQPAKLEDSAVYLCASSLDPQGAGGGYTFGSGTRLTVV.